This T cell receptor beta chain was sequenced for a study of CD8+CD57+ T cells in acquired aplastic anemia. Study at large: The sorted CD4+ and CD8+ cells yielded an average approximately 3.2 ug of DNA. Healthy donor CD4+ samples were sequenced to a depth that averaged about 10.8 million reads. Study-wide results and limits: The number of CD8+ CDR3 sequences shared by patients and controls was around 30. Any difference that existed in CD8+ Simpson's diversity between patients and controls was not significant.

The CDR3 has 14 residues. Trimming removed 4 bases from V and 2 bases from J; junction bases left unmatched: 1. In germline, CDR1 is LNHNV, CDR2 YYDKDF (reference sequence). Genomic DNA templated the TCR beta VDJ and CDR3 profiling. Each CDR3 protein gets one entry after TCRdb re-called the reads with MiXCR. The sample lists about 71,000 distinct CDR3 sequences, approximately 54% occurring once. As to this clonotype: The antigen is unknown.

Sequenced input: sorted CD4+, CD8+, or CD8+CD57+ T cells (not recorded which) from PBMCs. The sequence was obtained from a human donor in good health, serving as a control. V is TRBV15 and J is TRBJ2-1, with 8 bases fitting TRBD2. CDR3 sequence (DNA): TGTGCCACCAGCATACTAGCGGCCTACAATGAGCAGTTCTTC. It codes for CATSILAAYNEQFF. Looking up the rest from reference TRBV15 and TRBJ2-1 gives the full variable domain: DAMVIQNPRYQVTQFGKPVTLSCSQTLNHNVMYWYQQKSSQAPKLLFHYYDKDFNNEADTPDNFQSRRPNTSFCFLDIRSPGLGDTAMYLCATSILAAYNEQFFGPGTRLTVL.